The 24 T cell receptor beta chains below all came from one sample that was sequenced in a study of tumor-infiltrating lymphocytes in localized non-small cell lung cancer. Assay: immunoSEQ multiplex PCR; the TCRdb copy retains only in-frame clones and omits some. The data hold about 15,000 clones, with around 66% observed a single time. Material for sequencing was lung tumor tissue. The receptors were sampled from a human donor with non-small cell lung cancer.

The chain recombines TRBV6-1 with TRBJ1-1; D is uncertain. The CDR3 is 14 residues long. The germline V gene encodes CDR1 MNHNS and CDR2 SASEGT. V was pared by 0 bases and J by 0 bases, with 5 bases between. The CDR3 protein is CASSEAGLNTEAFF. CDR3 DNA sequence: TGTGCCAGCAGTGAAGCAGGTCTGAACACTGAAGCTTTCTTT.

This clone occurred once. CDR3 sequence reads: CASSLVGVEQPQHF. For the CDR3, the DNA is TGTGCCAGCAGCTTAGTCGGGGTAGAGCAGCCCCAGCATTTT. The V gene is TRBV7-9, the J gene TRBJ1-5; no definite D call. The CDR3 extends over 14 amino acids. Trimming took 1 base from V and 7 from J, leaving 11 bases between them. Germline-derived CDR1 and CDR2 are SEHNR and FQNEAQ (reference sequence).

This clone was seen a few times. The chain recombines TRBV19 with TRBJ1-2; D gene ambiguous. CDR1 LNHDA and CDR2 SQIVND come from the germline V gene (reference sequence). The CDR3 extends over 13 amino acids. V was pared by 3 bases and J by 4 bases, with 9 bases between. The CDR3 region is CASSIEATYGYTF. The CDR3 DNA is TGTGCCAGTAGTATCGAGGCAACCTATGGCTACACCTTC. Drawing the rest from reference TRBV19 and TRBJ1-2, the complete variable domain is DGGITQSPKYLFRKEGQNVTLSCEQNLNHDAMYWYRQDPGQGLRLIYYSQIVNDFQKGDIAEGYSVSREKKESFPLTVTSAQKNPTAFYLCASSIEATYGYTFGSGTRLTVV.

The V call is TRBV4-3, the J call TRBJ2-3; 13 nucleotides align to TRBD2. J gave up 6 bases and V 0 bases, and 6 bases lay outside the gene matches. CDR3 length equals 17 residues. Germline assignment: CDR1 LGHNA and CDR2 YSLEER. For the CDR3, the DNA is TGCGCCAGCAGCCAAGAAGGACTAGCGGGAGTGGGGGATACGCAGTATTTT. This translates into CASSQEGLAGVGDTQYF.

Worth noting for this clone: This may be a read error, as it is one base from a much larger clone. This CDR3 is also generated by other DNA sequences in the sample. The V call is TRBV11-2, the J call TRBJ1-2; 7 nucleotides agree with TRBD1. With V trimmed by 5 bases and J by 3 bases, 3 bases remained unmatched. The CDR3 spans 13 residues. Germline V gene sequence: CDR1 SGHAT, CDR2 FQNNGV. The CDR3: CASSPGQDYGYTF. CDR3 sequence (DNA): TGTGCCAGCAGCCCTGGACAGGACTATGGCTACACCTTC. The full variable domain, rest sourced from reference TRBV11-2 and TRBJ1-2, is EAGVAQSPRYKIIEKRQSVAFWCNPISGHATLYWYQQILGQGPKLLIQFQNNGVVDDSQLPKDRFSAERLKGVDSTLKIQPAKLEDSAVYLCASSPGQDYGYTFGSGTRLTVV.

This chain links TRBV5-6 with TRBJ2-1, with 10 bases lining up with TRBD2. V was clipped by 4 bases and J by 9 bases; unmatched bases: 10. The CDR3 length is 15 residues. Germline V gives CDR1 SGHDT, CDR2 YYEEEE. The CDR3, as DNA: TGTGCCAGCAGCCGAGGCCTAGCGGGAGTCGGTGAGCAGTTCTTC. Its translation is CASSRGLAGVGEQFF.

This clone was recorded a few times. This chain joins TRBV18 and TRBJ2-7; 7 bases fit TRBD2. V shed 7 bases, J shed 5 bases, and the junction held 8 bases outside the gene matches. The CDR3 runs to 13 residues. The germline CDR1 and CDR2 sequences are KGHSH and LQKENI. The CDR3 here is CASFPSGGDEQYF. The CDR3 region has the DNA TGTGCCAGCTTCCCCTCGGGAGGTGACGAGCAGTACTTC.

This chain uses TRBV15 with TRBJ2-1, with 8 positions matching TRBD2. V gave up 1 base and J gave up 8 bases; unmatched junction bases: 10. CDR3 length equals 16 residues. Germline CDR1 LNHNV, CDR2 YYDKDF (reference sequence). The CDR3 DNA reads TGTGCCACCAGCAGAGGAGGGACTAGTGGTCCGGATGAGCAGTTCTTC. Its translation: CATSRGGTSGPDEQFF.

The gene calls are TRBV30 and TRBJ1-1; the D gene is possibly TRBD1 (6 bases). CDR1 is GTSNPN, CDR2 SVGIG, per germline (reference sequence). This CDR3 has 20 amino acids. Trimming took 0 bases from V and 5 from J, leaving 31 bases between them. For the CDR3, the DNA is TGTGCCTGGAGTGTAGTCTTCCGATGGGACGGGGGGCCATGGAATACTGAAGCTTTCTTT. Translated, it gives CAWSVVFRWDGGPWNTEAFF.

This clone was picked up a small number of times. For the CDR3, the DNA is TGTGCCAGCAGCGGTAGTGAGCGATTTGCCTCCTACAATGAGCAGTTCTTC. Its protein is CASSGSERFASYNEQFF. The J gene is TRBJ2-1, the V gene TRBV9; D is uncertain. Germline V gene data show CDR1 as SGDLS and CDR2 as YYNGEE. V lost 3 bases and J lost 0, with 16 bases in between. The CDR3 extends over 17 amino acids.

J is TRBJ2-2 and V is TRBV6-5; maybe TRBD2 (5 bases). V dropped 5 bases and J dropped 2 bases, with 12 bases sitting between them. Germline V gives CDR1 MNHEY, CDR2 SVGAGI. This CDR3 region has 15 residues. DNA for the CDR3: TGTGCCAGCAGTCCCCGGACTGATAACACCGGGGAGCTGTTTTTT. Translated, it gives CASSPRTDNTGELFF.

This chain links TRBV15 with TRBJ2-7; tentative D call: TRBD1 (5 bases). The V gene lost 3 bases and the J gene lost 7 bases, with 10 bases spanning the gap. This CDR3 comprises 12 residues. Germline-derived CDR1 and CDR2 are LNHNV and YYDKDF (reference sequence). CDR3: CATSSRVGEQYF. The CDR3 DNA reads TGTGCCACCAGCAGCAGGGTGGGAGAGCAGTACTTC.

The J gene is TRBJ2-7, the V gene TRBV27, with D perhaps matching TRBD2 (6 bases). Germline CDR1 reads MNHEY; CDR2 reads SMNVEV (reference sequence). The V end lost 2 bases, the J end lost 4 bases, and 12 bases lay between the germline ends. The CDR3 sequence is 14 residues long. The CDR3 here is CASSLRLGAYEQYF. The CDR3 DNA reads TGTGCCAGCAGTTTAAGACTAGGGGCGTACGAGCAGTACTTC.

The chain links TRBV4-1 to TRBJ1-1, with D uncertain. V was trimmed by 1 base and J by 2 bases, leaving 8 bases between them. Per germline, CDR1 MGHRA and CDR2 YSYEKL. The CDR3 spans 14 residues. In DNA, the CDR3 is TGCGCCAGCAGCCAAGGGGCCTCTAACACTGAAGCTTTCTTT. Translation: CASSQGASNTEAFF.

The chain uses TRBV14 and TRBJ2-3, with 7 bases lining up with TRBD1. Trimming removed 4 bases from V and 6 bases from J; junction bases left unmatched: 1. CDR1 and CDR2 from the germline V gene are SGHDN and FVKESK. This CDR3 contains 12 residues. CDR3 residues: CASSPTGDTQYF. CDR3 DNA: TGTGCCAGCAGCCCGACAGGGGATACGCAGTATTTT.

The rearrangement uses TRBV5-1 and TRBJ2-2; 14 positions agree with TRBD2. This CDR3 has 19 residues. Germline V gives CDR1 SGHRS, CDR2 YFSETQ. V trimming: 4 bases; J trimming: 10 bases; junction bases outside the gene matches: 18. The CDR3 is CASSGSTSGRALGTPELFF. The CDR3 DNA is TGCGCCAGCAGCGGATCGACTAGCGGGAGGGCCCTCGGAACACCGGAGCTGTTTTTT.

This chain uses TRBV7-6 with TRBJ2-2; 9 nucleotides agree with TRBD2. V lost 1 base and J lost 5; bases outside the gene matches: 5. Germline-derived CDR1 and CDR2 are SGHVS and FNYEAQ. The CDR3 runs 16 residues. The CDR3 coding sequence is TGTGCCAGCAGCTTAGGAACGGCGGGAGGGACCGGGGAGCTGTTTTTT. Encoded protein: CASSLGTAGGTGELFF.

By share, this clone counts as medium-sized. The chain is built from TRBV9 and TRBJ1-2; D gene uncertain. Deletions cut 3 bases from V and 8 bases from J, with 17 bases between. From germline, CDR1 is SGDLS and CDR2 YYNGEE. The CDR3 runs 14 residues. CDR3 sequence (DNA): TGTGCCAGCAGCGGGGAAGGTTACGGGGAAGGCTACACCTTC. Translated, it gives CASSGEGYGEGYTF. The full variable domain, with the rest looked up from reference TRBV9 and TRBJ1-2, is DSGVTQTPKHLITATGQRVTLRCSPRSGDLSVYWYQQSLDQGLQFLIQYYNGEERAKGNILERFSAQQFPDLHSELNLSSLELGDSALYFCASSGEGYGEGYTFGSGTRLTVV.

This chain connects TRBV6-1 to TRBJ1-2; no definite D call. This CDR3 has 12 amino acids. Germline values: CDR1 MNHNS, CDR2 SASEGT. V was clipped by 8 bases and J by 3 bases, with 10 bases between them. The CDR3 DNA is TGTGCCAGCGGTCAACGAGACTATGGCTACACCTTC. Amino acids: CASGQRDYGYTF.

V usage is TRBV27 and J usage is TRBJ2-7; 7 bases map to TRBD1. In germline, CDR1 is MNHEY, CDR2 SMNVEV (reference sequence). The CDR3 spans 15 residues. The V segment lost 1 base and the J segment 1 base; nucleotides outside the gene matches: 4. CDR3 region: CASSLYDRVSYEQYF. The CDR3 nucleotides are TGTGCCAGCAGTTTATACGACAGGGTATCCTACGAGCAGTACTTC.

This clone is a singleton in its sample. The chain is built from TRBV7-8 and TRBJ1-4; no clear D gene. With 4 bases removed from V and 0 bases from J, the gap between germline ends came to 9 bases. Germline V gene lookup returns CDR1 SGHVS and CDR2 FQNEAQ. The CDR3 runs to 15 residues. Here the CDR3 reads CASSSEGATNEKLFF. For the CDR3, the DNA is TGTGCCAGCAGCTCCGAGGGTGCAACTAATGAAAAACTGTTTTTT.

The gene calls are TRBV7-9 and TRBJ2-7, with a possible D match to TRBD1 (5 bases). V lost 2 bases to trimming and J lost 2 bases, with 13 bases between them. This CDR3 comprises 15 residues. Germline CDR1 reads SEHNR; CDR2 reads FQNEAQ (reference sequence). CDR3 in DNA: TGTGCCAGCAGCTTATTTCAGGGCAGGGCCTACGAGCAGTACTTC. Its protein product is CASSLFQGRAYEQYF. Drawing the rest from reference TRBV7-9 and TRBJ2-7, the complete variable domain is DTGVSQNPRHKITKRGQNVTFRCDPISEHNRLYWYRQTLGQGPEFLTYFQNEAQLEKSRLLSDRFSAERPKGSFSTLEIQRTEQGDSAMYLCASSLFQGRAYEQYFGPGTRLTVT.

The chain carries TRBV14 and TRBJ2-1; 9 bases are shared with TRBD2. The germline V gene has CDR1 SGHDN and CDR2 FVKESK. With 7 bases clipped from V and 6 bases from J, the junction kept 7 bases outside the gene matches. This CDR3 is built from 14 residues. The CDR3 loop reads CASNPGTSFNEQFF. CDR3 DNA: TGTGCCAGCAACCCAGGGACTAGCTTCAATGAGCAGTTCTTC.

The CDR3: CASSYKDGLAGEFYEQYF. CDR3 DNA: TGTGCCAGCAGCTACAAGGATGGGCTAGCGGGCGAATTTTACGAGCAGTACTTC. This rearrangement joins TRBV21-1 to TRBJ2-7; the table's D call TRBD2 went unverified against the DNA. TRBV21-1 is a pseudogene. The CDR3 is 18 residues long.